Shown below are 15 T cell receptor beta chains from a single sample sequenced in a study of OX40 agonist ivuxolimab in advanced cancers. Using immunoSEQ multiplex PCR, the repertoire was profiled, and TCRdb retains in-frame clones only, with some absent. Among about 83,000 clones listed, about four fifths were seen once. The starting material was CD4+ or CD8+ T cells sorted from blood, obtained in a trial of the OX40 agonist ivuxolimab. The receptors were gathered from an adult with an advanced solid tumor such as melanoma, head and neck, liver or kidney cancer.

This clone was found a few times. CDR3 amino acids: CASSLAAGGGITNEKLFF. The DNA for the CDR3 is TGTGCCAGCAGCTTAGCTGCAGGGGGCGGAATAACTAATGAAAAACTGTTTTTT. The gene calls are TRBV7-6 and TRBJ1-4; 8 nucleotides align to TRBD1. The CDR3 extends over 18 amino acids. Germline trimming cut 0 bases from V and 1 base from J; bases unmatched to any gene: 7. The germline V gene has CDR1 SGHVS and CDR2 FNYEAQ.

The rearrangement joins TRBV7-2 to TRBJ1-5, with D unresolved. Germline CDR1 and CDR2: SGHTA and FQGNSA. The CDR3 has 15 amino acids. V lost 4 bases and J 2 bases, leaving 12 bases between the germline ends. CDR3 protein: CASSSFNEGNQPQHF. The CDR3 DNA reads TGTGCCAGCAGCTCGTTTAATGAGGGCAATCAGCCCCAGCATTTT. The variable domain in full, with the rest retrieved from reference TRBV7-2 and TRBJ1-5, is GAGVSQSPSNKVTEKGKDVELRCDPISGHTALYWYRQSLGQGLEFLIYFQGNSAPDKSGLPSDRFSAERTGGSVSTLTIQRTQQEDSAVYLCASSSFNEGNQPQHFGDGTRLSIL.

V usage is TRBV5-1 and J usage is TRBJ1-6; possible D gene TRBD1, 6 bases. The V and J ends lost 0 bases and 13 bases respectively, with 11 bases between them. This CDR3 contains 13 residues. The germline V gene encodes CDR1 SGHRS and CDR2 YFSETQ. CDR3 in DNA: TGCGCCAGCAGCTTGGGATCAGGGGAGCCCCTCCACTTT. It encodes CASSLGSGEPLHF.

The V and J genes are TRBV6-1 and TRBJ2-7; D remains ambiguous. Germline assignment: CDR1 MNHNS and CDR2 SASEGT. The CDR3 has 15 amino acids. Trimming stripped 0 bases from V and 3 bases from J, with 12 bases between. The CDR3 loop is CASSEARGRYYEQYF. The CDR3 DNA reads as TGTGCCAGCAGTGAAGCGAGAGGCAGATACTACGAGCAGTACTTC.

This chain connects TRBV7-6 to TRBJ2-1; TRBD2 aligns across 8 bases. Germline CDR1 SGHVS, CDR2 FNYEAQ. The length of the CDR3 is 13 residues. J gave up 6 bases and V 3 bases, and 1 base lay outside the gene matches. This chain's CDR3 is CASSLRGANEQFF. As DNA, the CDR3 is TGTGCCAGCAGCTTGCGGGGGGCCAATGAGCAGTTCTTC.

The chain employs TRBV29-1 and TRBJ1-2; possible D gene TRBD1, 5 bases. The CDR3 extends over 13 amino acids. Between the trimmed V and J ends, which lost 6 bases and 4 bases, there was a span of 15 bases. The germline gives CDR1 SQVTM, CDR2 ANQGSEA. The CDR3 protein is CSVGHGGGYGYTF. Here the CDR3 DNA reads TGCAGCGTAGGACACGGCGGGGGCTATGGCTACACCTTC.

This clone was observed a few times. This chain uses TRBV30 with TRBJ1-4; the D is unclear. The V and J ends lost 3 bases and 4 bases respectively, with 6 bases between them. This CDR3 spans 12 amino acids. The V gene's germline CDR1 is GTSNPN and CDR2 SVGIG (reference sequence). This CDR3 reads CAWRGGNEKLFF. The CDR3 region has the DNA TGTGCCTGGAGGGGAGGTAATGAAAAACTGTTTTTT.

This chain joins TRBV13 and TRBJ2-7; 7 nucleotides line up with TRBD2. The CDR3 is 15 residues long. Germline V lookup: CDR1 PRHDT, CDR2 FYEKMQ (reference sequence). V was clipped by 5 bases and J by 0 bases; unmatched bases: 7. CDR3 region: CASSNTGGSSYEQYF. The CDR3, as DNA: TGTGCCAGCAGCAATACGGGAGGTTCCTCCTACGAGCAGTACTTC.

This chain uses TRBV19 with TRBJ2-1; D unclear. The germline gives CDR1 LNHDA, CDR2 SQIVND (reference sequence). V was clipped by 4 bases and J by 7 bases, with 14 bases between them. This CDR3 contains 14 residues. In DNA, the CDR3 is TGTGCCAGTAGTACCAGGACCGCTCTGAATGAGCAGTTCTTC. As protein: CASSTRTALNEQFF.

CDR3 region: CASSDLYRVLEAFF. DNA for the CDR3: TGTGCCAGCAGTGACCTGTACAGGGTCCTGGAAGCTTTCTTT. V is TRBV6-1 and J is TRBJ1-1; D possibly corresponds to TRBD1 (6 bases). Trimming took off 3 bases at V and 8 bases at J, with 16 bases between the two ends. This CDR3 comprises 14 residues. Germline CDR1 and CDR2: MNHNS and SASEGT.

The rearrangement joins TRBV6-1 to TRBJ2-1; 8 bases agree with TRBD2. The CDR3 contains 15 residues. Looked up from germline, CDR1 is MNHNS and CDR2 is SASEGT. Trimming removed 7 bases from V and 7 bases from J; junction bases left unmatched: 12. This chain's CDR3 is CASTSISGRLNEQFF. In DNA, the CDR3 is TGTGCCAGCACATCGATAAGCGGGAGACTGAATGAGCAGTTCTTC.

V gene TRBV11-2 combines with J gene TRBJ2-2; tentative D call: TRBD2 (7 bases). Germline CDR1 is SGHAT and CDR2 is FQNNGV. CDR3 length: 15 amino acids. V was trimmed by 5 bases and J by 1 base, leaving 11 bases between them. The CDR3 DNA is TGTGCCAGCAGCCACAGGGAGGGGAACACCGGGGAGCTGTTTTTT. Translating gives CASSHREGNTGELFF. Full variable domain (missing parts from reference TRBV11-2 and TRBJ2-2): EAGVAQSPRYKIIEKRQSVAFWCNPISGHATLYWYQQILGQGPKLLIQFQNNGVVDDSQLPKDRFSAERLKGVDSTLKIQPAKLEDSAVYLCASSHREGNTGELFFGEGSRLTVL.

The V and J genes are TRBV15 and TRBJ1-5; 9 bases are shared with TRBD1. Per germline, CDR1 LNHNV and CDR2 YYDKDF (reference sequence). V lost 5 bases and J lost 1; bases outside the gene matches: 3. This CDR3 contains 15 residues. CDR3 sequence (DNA): TGTGCCACCAGCTCACAGGGGGCAAGCAATCAGCCCCAGCATTTT. This gives the protein CATSSQGASNQPQHF.

The chain is built from TRBV6-1 and TRBJ1-3; TRBD1 might be the D (6 bases). Germline CDR1 MNHNS, CDR2 SASEGT. The V and J ends lost 2 bases and 0 bases respectively, with 14 bases between them. The CDR3 totals 17 residues. CDR3 amino acids: CASSENWGGPSGNTIYF. In DNA, the CDR3 is TGTGCCAGCAGTGAAAACTGGGGGGGCCCCTCTGGAAACACCATATATTTT.

The rearrangement joins TRBV19 to TRBJ1-2; TRBD1 is a possible D gene (5 bases). Germline V gives CDR1 LNHDA, CDR2 SQIVND (reference sequence). V lost 2 bases and J 10 bases, leaving 17 bases between the germline ends. The CDR3 extends over 14 amino acids. In DNA, the CDR3 is TGTGCCAGTAGTATACAATCTTGGGGGACTTACTACACCTTC. Protein product: CASSIQSWGTYYTF.